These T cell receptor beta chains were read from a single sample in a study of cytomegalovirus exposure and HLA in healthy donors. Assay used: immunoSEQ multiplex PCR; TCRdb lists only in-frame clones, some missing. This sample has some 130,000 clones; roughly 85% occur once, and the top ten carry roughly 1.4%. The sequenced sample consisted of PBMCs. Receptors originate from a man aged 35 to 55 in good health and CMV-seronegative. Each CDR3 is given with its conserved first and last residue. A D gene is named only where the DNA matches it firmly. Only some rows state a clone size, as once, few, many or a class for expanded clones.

TGTGCCTGGAGTAGTCCAGGCACAGATACGCAGTATTTT	CAWSSPGTDTQYF	TRBV30	-	13	TRBJ2-3	-
TGTGCCAGCTCACCCGACACAGGACCGGGTTCACCCCTCCACTTT	CASSPDTGPGSPLHF	TRBV18	-	15	TRBJ1-6	-
TGCGCCAGCAGCCCCCCGACAGGGGGCATGGGCATTCAGTACTTC	CASSPPTGGMGIQYF	TRBV5-1	-	15	TRBJ2-4	TRBD1
TGTGCCAGCAGCAAAACGGCGGGCCGCGAGCAGTACTTC	CASSKTAGREQYF	TRBV7-3	-	13	TRBJ2-7	-
TGTGCCCTTTCGGACAACTCCTACGAGCAGTACTTC	CALSDNSYEQYF	TRBV10-3	-	12	TRBJ2-7	-
TGCGCCAGCAGCTGGCAATCTAGCGGGGGGACAGATACGCAGTATTTT	CASSWQSSGGTDTQYF	TRBV5-1	-	16	TRBJ2-3	TRBD2
TGTGCCAGCAGCCCAGGGACTAGCGGGGGGACCTACAATGAGCAGTTCTTC	CASSPGTSGGTYNEQFF	TRBV7-8	once	17	TRBJ2-1	TRBD2
TGTGCCAGCAAACCAGGGGTCAGCTACTCTGGGGCCAACGTCCTGACTTTC	CASKPGVSYSGANVLTF	TRBV7-8	-	17	TRBJ2-6	-
TGCGCCAGCAGCCAAGTTACCGGGACACCTGAAGCTTTCTTT	CASSQVTGTPEAFF	TRBV4-3	-	14	TRBJ1-1	-
TGCGCCAGCAGCCAAGATTGGGGCCCCGGAAACACCATATATTTT	CASSQDWGPGNTIYF	TRBV4-3	-	15	TRBJ1-3	-
TGTGCCAGCCTGGAAAGGGGACAGGGCCTGACACGCTACACCTTC	CASLERGQGLTRYTF	TRBV2	-	15	TRBJ1-2	TRBD1
TGTGCCAGTTCGCCAGGGGACTACGAGCAGTACTTC	CASSPGDYEQYF	TRBV19	-	12	TRBJ2-7	-
TGTGCCAGCAGCGTAGATCTGCAGGGATTCCACGAGCAGTACTTC	CASSVDLQGFHEQYF	TRBV9	few	15	TRBJ2-7	-
TGTGCCAGCAGCCTAAACAGGGGCTACGAGCAGTACTTC	CASSLNRGYEQYF	TRBV5-4	-	13	TRBJ2-7	TRBD1
TGTGCCAGCAGCCCCATCGGGAGCCAGAACACTGAAGCTTTCTTT	CASSPIGSQNTEAFF	TRBV7-2	-	15	TRBJ1-1	-
TGCGCCAGCACCCTGGAAGGGGGCGTAGGGAACACTGAAGCTTTCTTT	CASTLEGGVGNTEAFF	TRBV5-1	-	16	TRBJ1-1	TRBD1
TGTGCCAGCAGATTAGGGGCGGGGGCGGTGGAGCAGTACTTC	CASRLGAGAVEQYF	TRBV5-6	-	14	TRBJ2-7	-
TGTGCCAGCAGTAGACTAGCGGGCGCCCAAGAGACCCAGTACTTC	CASSRLAGAQETQYF	TRBV2	-	15	TRBJ2-5	TRBD2
TGCAGCGTTCAACCGACAGTATCGACCTCTGGCTACACCTTC	CSVQPTVSTSGYTF	TRBV29-1	-	14	TRBJ1-2	-
TGTGCCACCAGCTTTGGTTACGACATCTGGGATGGCTACACCTTC	CATSFGYDIWDGYTF	TRBV15	once	15	TRBJ1-2	-
TGTGCCAGCAGCTTACCAGGGGACAGGGGCTTAGGTGAAAAACTGTTTTTT	CASSLPGDRGLGEKLFF	TRBV11-3	-	17	TRBJ1-4	TRBD1
TGTGCCAGCACCCCGACAGTTAACTATGGCTACACCTTC	CASTPTVNYGYTF	TRBV6-6	-	13	TRBJ1-2	-
TGTGCCAGCAACCCGACAGGAAACTATGGCTACACCTTC	CASNPTGNYGYTF	TRBV9	-	13	TRBJ1-2	-
TGTGCCAGCACCCCCCTAGCGGGAGTACCCTACAATGAGCAGTTCTTC	CASTPLAGVPYNEQFF	TRBV2	-	16	TRBJ2-1	TRBD2
TGTGCCAGCGGCCCAGGGGGTGACTATGGCTACACCTTC	CASGPGGDYGYTF	TRBV6-1	-	13	TRBJ1-2	TRBD1
TGTTCCAGCAGCTCTGGGACAGGCGACGAGCAGTACTTC	CSSSSGTGDEQYF	TRBV7-9	-	13	TRBJ2-7	TRBD1
TGTGCCAGCCGGGGACAGGGGAATTCACCCCTCCACTTT	CASRGQGNSPLHF	TRBV7-9	few	13	TRBJ1-6	TRBD1
TGTGCCAGCAGTTCTTTGGGTGCGGGTGTCGAAGGCACTGAAGCTTTCTTT	CASSSLGAGVEGTEAFF	TRBV28	-	17	TRBJ1-1	-
TGTGCCAGCTTCGAAAGTTCCCGGGGCTCCTACGAGCAGTACTTC	CASFESSRGSYEQYF	TRBV5-6	-	15	TRBJ2-7	-
TGTGCCAGCAGCCGGGACAGAGCCTCCTACGAGCAGTACTTC	CASSRDRASYEQYF	TRBV14	-	14	TRBJ2-7	TRBD1
TGTGCCAGCAGACCAGCACTCGGGACAGCCGGAAACTATGGCTACACCTTC	CASRPALGTAGNYGYTF	TRBV5-5	-	17	TRBJ1-2	TRBD1
TGTGCCAGCAGTTACTCGAAGGGGGAGGGGGAAAAACTGTTTTTT	CASSYSKGEGEKLFF	TRBV6-5	-	15	TRBJ1-4	-
TGTGCCAGCAGCCCACGCGAGGGTATCCGTACAACTAATGAAAAACTGTTTTTT	CASSPREGIRTTNEKLFF	TRBV5-8	-	18	TRBJ1-4	-
TGTGCCAGCAGACTAGCGGGAGGGAAAGGGGAGCAGTACTTC	CASRLAGGKGEQYF	TRBV27	-	14	TRBJ2-7	TRBD2
TGTGCCAGCGGAGGGACAGGAACCTACGAGCAGTACTTC	CASGGTGTYEQYF	TRBV11-2	-	13	TRBJ2-7	TRBD1
TGCGCCAGCAGCTTCGGGGTCGGGCAAGAGACCCAGTACTTC	CASSFGVGQETQYF	TRBV5-1	-	14	TRBJ2-5	-
TGTGCCAGCAGCCAAACCGGGACAGGGTCGAGCTCCTATAATTCACCCCTCCACTTT	CASSQTGTGSSSYNSPLHF	TRBV14	once	19	TRBJ1-6	TRBD1
TGCGCCAGCAGCTTGGGCGACACCTCCTACAATGAGCAGTTCTTC	CASSLGDTSYNEQFF	TRBV5-1	few	15	TRBJ2-1	-
TGTGCCACGCTGGGGGGTGAAGCTTTCTTT	CATLGGEAFF	TRBV6-1	-	10	TRBJ1-1	-
TGTGCCAGCAGTTCAGGGGAGGGGACTGAAGCTTTCTTT	CASSSGEGTEAFF	TRBV27	-	13	TRBJ1-1	-
TGTGCCAGCAGTGAATCCCGGGGGAGGTACAATGAGCAGTTCTTC	CASSESRGRYNEQFF	TRBV2	-	15	TRBJ2-1	-